This T cell receptor (beta chain) was identified during a study of T cell changes during pregnancy in multiple sclerosis. Clones were sequenced by immunoSEQ multiplex PCR, and TCRdb holds only the in-frame ones, with some missing. This sample has roughly 29,000 clones; 85% to 90% occur once, and the top ten carry approximately 8.4%. Germline V gene data show CDR1 as SGDLS and CDR2 as YYNGEE. V shed 4 bases and J shed 3 bases, with 14 bases lying between them. CDR3 length: 14 residues. The sample in question was CD8+ T cells from peripheral blood mononuclear cells, obtained before pregnancy. The TCR comes from a female donor with multiple sclerosis, enrolled in a pregnancy study. The chain employs TRBV9 and TRBJ2-7; D is possibly TRBD1 (6 bases). The CDR3 reads CASSSRDTDYEQYF. The CDR3 DNA follows: TGTGCCAGCAGCTCCAGGGACACTGACTACGAGCAGTACTTC.